The 22 T cell receptor beta chains reported below all come from one sample, sequenced in a study of radiation and T cells in renal cell carcinoma. Using immunoSEQ multiplex PCR, the repertoire was profiled, and TCRdb retains in-frame clones only, with some absent. Counted here are roughly 90,000 clones, 85% occurring once; the ten biggest clones make up 9.4%. Time point indicated: blood 4 weeks post-SBRT, at nephrectomy. Documented treatment: 15 Gy SBRT to primary tumor, nephrectomy 4 weeks later. The specimen was blood, collected from a patient whose treatment included radiotherapy and nephrectomy. These receptors all come from a man between 50 and 59 years old with renal cell carcinoma.

The sample holds one count of this clone. The genes are TRBV6-1 and TRBJ1-1; 10 bases map to TRBD1. V lost 8 bases to trimming and J lost 8 bases; unmatched junction nucleotides: 11. This CDR3 has 14 residues. Per the germline V gene, CDR1 is MNHNS and CDR2 is SASEGT. The CDR3, as DNA: TGTGCCAGCTCGATAAAGGGACAGGGGTCAGAAGCTTTCTTT. Protein product: CASSIKGQGSEAFF.

This clone was detected a few times. The V and J genes are TRBV11-3 and TRBJ2-2; D is tentatively TRBD1 or TRBD2 (5 bases each). V lost 8 bases, J lost 2 bases, and 9 bases lay in between. CDR1 SGHNT and CDR2 YENEEA come from the germline V gene. CDR3 length equals 13 residues. CDR3: CASGGPNTGELFF. Written as DNA, the CDR3 is TGTGCCAGCGGGGGACCCAACACCGGGGAGCTGTTTTTT.

This chain joins TRBV4-3 and TRBJ1-5; D not certain. CDR1 is LGHNA, CDR2 YSLEER, per germline. The V gene lost 2 bases and the J gene lost 4 bases, with 6 bases spanning the gap. CDR3 length equals 13 residues. This chain's CDR3 is CASSQRRNQPQHF. The CDR3 DNA reads as TGCGCCAGCAGCCAACGTAGGAATCAGCCCCAGCATTTT.

This chain connects TRBV11-2 to TRBJ2-1; D remains unclear. This CDR3 contains 16 residues. Germline V gene sequence: CDR1 SGHAT, CDR2 FQNNGV. Trimming pared 2 bases from V and 0 bases from J, leaving 11 bases between. CDR3 coding DNA: TGTGCCAGCAGCTTAATTAAGGGCTTCTCCTACAATGAGCAGTTCTTC. The encoded protein is CASSLIKGFSYNEQFF.

This clone turned up a few times. This chain connects TRBV18 to TRBJ1-2; weak D call: TRBD1 (5 bases). CDR3 length: 15 residues. Germline V gene data show CDR1 as KGHSH and CDR2 as LQKENI. V was shortened by 3 bases and J by 5 bases, with 16 bases between the two germline ends. This chain's CDR3 is CASSPSSPREYGYTF. The CDR3 nucleotides are TGTGCCAGCTCACCGTCTTCCCCCAGGGAGTATGGCTACACCTTC.

This clone was observed a single time. This sequence joins TRBV9 and TRBJ1-3, with 9 bases aligning to TRBD1. V shed 0 bases, J shed 2 bases, and the junction held 0 bases outside the gene matches. The CDR3 spans 15 residues. The germline V gene encodes CDR1 SGDLS and CDR2 YYNGEE. As DNA, the CDR3 is TGTGCCAGCAGCGTAGACAGGGGGCCTGGAAACACCATATATTTT. Amino acid sequence: CASSVDRGPGNTIYF. Full variable domain (missing parts from reference TRBV9 and TRBJ1-3): DSGVTQTPKHLITATGQRVTLRCSPRSGDLSVYWYQQSLDQGLQFLIQYYNGEERAKGNILERFSAQQFPDLHSELNLSSLELGDSALYFCASSVDRGPGNTIYFGEGSWLTVV.

This clone was seen a handful of times. The chain is built from TRBV2 and TRBJ2-3; possible D gene TRBD1, 6 bases. Germline CDR1 reads SNHLY; CDR2 reads FYNNEI. Trimming shortened V by 7 bases and J by 11 bases, and 16 bases separated the two germline ends. CDR3 length: 12 residues. Written as DNA, the CDR3 is TGTGCCAGCAACCGGGCCGTGACAGGGCAGTATTTT. Translated, it gives CASNRAVTGQYF.

The CDR3 sequence is CASRLLYGRDTPYEQYF. The CDR3 DNA is TGTGCAAGTCGCTTATTGTATGGCCGGGACACCCCCTACGAGCAGTACTTC. The V gene is TRBV12-2, the J gene TRBJ2-7; TRBD1 reflects the table's D call only, with no check against the DNA. TRBV12-2 constitutes a pseudogene. This CDR3 contains 17 residues.

The chain has TRBV15 and TRBJ2-4; no firm D call. Germline V gene sequence: CDR1 LNHNV, CDR2 YYDKDF (reference sequence). The CDR3 sequence is 12 residues long. V lost 4 bases and J 6 bases, leaving 7 bases between the germline ends. This chain's CDR3 is CATSNRVNIQYF. CDR3 nucleotide sequence: TGTGCCACCAGCAACAGAGTAAACATTCAGTACTTC.

V gene TRBV21-1 combines with J gene TRBJ2-7; the table's D call TRBD1 went unverified against the DNA. TRBV21-1 is deemed a pseudogene. This CDR3 has 13 amino acids. The CDR3 DNA reads TGTGCCAGCAGCAAAGATAAATCACAGGAGCAGTACTTC. It is translated as CASSKDKSQEQYF.

This clone has a single count. J is TRBJ2-7 and V is TRBV11-2; D unclear. CDR1 and CDR2 from the germline V gene are SGHAT and FQNNGV. The CDR3 covers 12 residues. V dropped 3 bases and J dropped 3 bases, with 6 bases sitting between them. CDR3 DNA sequence: TGTGCCAGCAGCTTGACCGACTACGAGCAGTACTTC. It translates to CASSLTDYEQYF.

The chain joins TRBV19 to TRBJ2-7; TRBD2 aligns across 8 bases. Germline V lookup: CDR1 LNHDA, CDR2 SQIVND (reference sequence). The CDR3 runs 14 residues. With 2 bases clipped from V and 5 bases from J, the junction kept 5 bases outside the gene matches. DNA for the CDR3: TGTGCCAGTAGTATACGGGGACTAGAAGACGAGCAGTACTTC. This gives the protein CASSIRGLEDEQYF.

This clone was picked up one time. This chain connects TRBV19 to TRBJ1-1, with 10 bases fitting TRBD1. In germline, CDR1 is LNHDA, CDR2 SQIVND (reference sequence). J was trimmed by 4 bases and V by 3 bases; bases with no gene match: 11. This CDR3 has 17 amino acids. CDR3 nucleotide sequence: TGTGCCAGTAGTATTTTAGGGACAGGGGACCCCGGCACTGAAGCTTTCTTT. As protein: CASSILGTGDPGTEAFF.

The V and J genes are TRBV4-3 and TRBJ2-3; 12 bases align to TRBD2. With 5 bases clipped from V and 5 bases from J, the junction kept 8 bases outside the gene matches. Germline values: CDR1 LGHNA, CDR2 YSLEER. CDR3 length: 16 residues. CDR3: CASSASSGGAVDTQYF. In DNA, the CDR3 is TGCGCCAGCAGCGCGTCTAGCGGGGGGGCCGTAGATACGCAGTATTTT.

The chain uses TRBV19 and TRBJ1-2; 7 bases match TRBD1. After removal of 5 bases from V and 4 bases from J, the junction contained 4 bases not matched to a gene. This CDR3 region has 13 residues. Looked up from germline, CDR1 is LNHDA and CDR2 is SQIVND (reference sequence). This chain's CDR3 is CASSPDRVYGYTF. In DNA, the CDR3 is TGTGCCAGTAGTCCCGACAGGGTCTATGGCTACACCTTC. Together with reference TRBV19 and TRBJ1-2, the CDR3 gives the full variable domain: DGGITQSPKYLFRKEGQNVTLSCEQNLNHDAMYWYRQDPGQGLRLIYYSQIVNDFQKGDIAEGYSVSREKKESFPLTVTSAQKNPTAFYLCASSPDRVYGYTFGSGTRLTVV.

The chain recombines TRBV9 with TRBJ2-3; possible D gene TRBD2, 5 bases. The CDR3 totals 15 residues. CDR1 and CDR2 (germline): SGDLS, YYNGEE. Trimming shortened V by 0 bases and J by 4 bases, and 12 bases separated the two germline ends. The CDR3 region has the DNA TGTGCCAGCAGCGTAGGAGGGAGTGCTCCAGATACGCAGTATTTT. Translation: CASSVGGSAPDTQYF.

This chain links TRBV4-2 with TRBJ1-6; no clear D gene. The CDR3 is 17 amino acids. The V end was cut by 3 bases, the J end by 9 bases, with 21 bases between. From germline, CDR1 is LGHNA and CDR2 YNFKEQ. The CDR3 region is CASSQIPRAGNSSPLHF. CDR3 DNA: TGTGCCAGCAGCCAGATTCCCCGGGCCGGCAACAGTTCACCCCTCCACTTT.

This chain links TRBV5-1 with TRBJ2-5, with D unresolved. The CDR3 loop spans 14 amino acids. Germline V gene sequence: CDR1 SGHRS, CDR2 YFSETQ. Trimming took 2 bases from V and 5 from J, leaving 13 bases between them. This CDR3 is CASSLGRAGETQYF. The CDR3 coding sequence is TGCGCCAGCAGCTTAGGTCGGGCTGGGGAGACCCAGTACTTC.

V gene TRBV10-3 combines with J gene TRBJ2-5; TRBD1 aligns across 9 bases. The CDR3 length is 16 residues. V shed 5 bases, J shed 5 bases, and the junction held 12 bases outside the gene matches. CDR1 is ENHRY, CDR2 SYGVKD, per germline. The CDR3 DNA reads as TGTGCCATCAGTCAGGGCGACAGGGGGGAATTGGAGACCCAGTACTTC. This encodes CAISQGDRGELETQYF.

The chain carries TRBV5-1 and TRBJ2-7; D remains unclear. Germline CDR1 is SGHRS and CDR2 is YFSETQ. CDR3 length equals 13 residues. The CDR3 coding sequence is TGCGTCGAGACGGCTAATGACTCCTACGAGCAGTACTTC. Its protein product is CVETANDSYEQYF. Full variable domain (rest looked up from reference TRBV5-1 and TRBJ2-7): KAGVTQTPRYLIKTRGQQVTLSCSPISGHRSVSWYQQTPGQGLQFLFEYFSETQRNKGNFPGRFSGRQFSNSRSEMNVSTLELGDSALYLCVETANDSYEQYFGPGTRLTVT.

The chain has TRBV9 and TRBJ2-1; D not certain. CDR3 size: 13 residues. Between the trimmed V and J ends, which lost 1 base and 5 bases, there was a span of 7 bases. Germline lookup yields CDR1 SGDLS and CDR2 YYNGEE. CDR3 in amino acids: CASSVLENNEQFF. The CDR3 DNA is TGTGCCAGCAGCGTACTAGAAAACAATGAGCAGTTCTTC. The whole variable domain, remainder taken from reference TRBV9 and TRBJ2-1, is DSGVTQTPKHLITATGQRVTLRCSPRSGDLSVYWYQQSLDQGLQFLIQYYNGEERAKGNILERFSAQQFPDLHSELNLSSLELGDSALYFCASSVLENNEQFFGPGTRLTVL.

This clone was seen many times. Mismatch with germline at one junction end may stem from a read error. The chain is built from TRBV4-2 and TRBJ2-7, with D possibly TRBD1 on 6 matching bases. CDR3 length: 13 residues. Germline CDR1 reads LGHNA; CDR2 reads YNFKEQ. For the CDR3, the DNA is TGTGCCAGCAGCGGCGGACAGAGACCTATAGTGCACTTC. Its protein is CASSGGQRPIVHF.